What follows are 21 T cell receptor beta chains derived from one specimen sequenced in a study of T cells in localized non-small cell lung cancer. Profiling relied on immunoSEQ multiplex PCR, and the TCRdb table lists in-frame clones only, not all of them. The table includes 20,000 to 25,000 clones, about nine tenths detected once. The specimen comprised peripheral blood, sampled before any cancer treatment. The source is a woman aged 35 to 70 with stage I lung adenocarcinoma.

CDR3 in amino acids: CASSLRRGGLGEKLFF. As DNA, the CDR3 is TGTGCCAGCAGCTTACGAAGAGGGGGGCTAGGTGAAAAACTGTTTTTT. The rearrangement links TRBV7-8 to TRBJ1-4; D perhaps matches TRBD1 (6 bases). The length of the CDR3 is 16 residues. V was shortened by 2 bases and J by 7 bases, with 17 bases between the two germline ends. The V gene's germline CDR1 is SGHVS and CDR2 FQNEAQ.

The gene calls are TRBV7-2 and TRBJ2-3; TRBD2 matches at 7 bases. The CDR3 is 15 residues long. Germline CDR1 reads SGHTA; CDR2 reads FQGNSA. V lost 5 bases and J lost 2; bases outside the gene matches: 7. In nucleotides, the CDR3 is TGTGCCAGCAGCCCTGGGGGGGGACCCACAGATACGCAGTATTTT. Encoded protein: CASSPGGGPTDTQYF.

The genes are TRBV7-9 and TRBJ1-4; tentative D call: TRBD1 (6 bases). V dropped 1 base and J dropped 0 bases, with 15 bases sitting between them. Germline V gene sequence: CDR1 SEHNR, CDR2 FQNEAQ (reference sequence). This CDR3 has 18 residues. The CDR3 is CASSLGFGGDTTNEKLFF. In DNA form, the CDR3 reads TGTGCCAGCAGCTTAGGATTCGGGGGGGACACAACTAATGAAAAACTGTTTTTT.

This clone was recorded a few times. The rearrangement uses TRBV27 and TRBJ2-5, with D tentatively TRBD1 (5 bases). The CDR3 runs to 15 residues. V lost 7 bases and J 0 bases, leaving 15 bases between the germline ends. Germline CDR1 reads MNHEY; CDR2 reads SMNVEV (reference sequence). The chain's CDR3 is CASNLPPGHQETQYF. CDR3 sequence (DNA): TGTGCCAGCAACCTCCCACCAGGGCACCAAGAGACCCAGTACTTC.

The chain is built from TRBV11-3 and TRBJ1-6, with D perhaps TRBD1 (5 bases). Germline V gives CDR1 SGHNT, CDR2 YENEEA. The germline V and J ends were trimmed by 0 bases and 12 bases, with 24 bases remaining between them. The CDR3 is 18 residues long. The CDR3 here is CASSLEGSWGSADGPLHF. The CDR3 DNA follows: TGTGCCAGCAGCTTAGAGGGTTCGTGGGGCAGCGCCGATGGACCCCTCCACTTT.

The gene calls are TRBV28 and TRBJ1-2, with 10 positions matching TRBD1. CDR1 MDHEN and CDR2 SYDVKM come from the germline V gene. J was trimmed by 4 bases and V by 5 bases; bases with no gene match: 10. The CDR3 contains 16 residues. CDR3 loop: CASSPWDRGEGYGYTF. Written as DNA, the CDR3 is TGTGCCAGCAGTCCCTGGGACAGGGGAGAGGGCTATGGCTACACCTTC.

In DNA, the CDR3 is TGCGCCAGCAGCCGCGGGGAGGGGGCTTTGTATGGCTACACCTTC. Its translation: CASSRGEGALYGYTF. The chain carries TRBV5-1 and TRBJ1-2; 7 bases fit TRBD1. J lost 5 bases, V lost 4 bases, and 11 bases had no gene match. The length of the CDR3 is 15 residues. Germline values: CDR1 SGHRS, CDR2 YFSETQ.

This clone has more than one count but fewer than ten. The chain combines TRBV15 with TRBJ1-1, with a possible D match to TRBD1 (6 bases). V was clipped by 0 bases and J by 11 bases, with 10 bases between them. This CDR3 spans 12 amino acids. Germline CDR1 LNHNV, CDR2 YYDKDF (reference sequence). CDR3 coding DNA: TGTGCCACCAGCAGAGATCAACAGGGCGCTTTCTTT. As protein: CATSRDQQGAFF.

The chain joins TRBV5-6 to TRBJ2-2; tentatively, D is TRBD1 (5 bases). CDR3 size: 14 residues. The V gene lost 4 bases and the J gene lost 5 bases, with 12 bases spanning the gap. Germline V CDR1 and CDR2: SGHDT, YYEEEE. CDR3 DNA sequence: TGTGCCAGCAGCCCCCGAGCAGGGACCGGGGAGCTGTTTTTT. Translating gives CASSPRAGTGELFF.

The V and J genes are TRBV18 and TRBJ1-2, with 11 positions matching TRBD1. The V and J ends lost 3 bases and 7 bases, in that order; junction bases with no gene match: 13. Per the germline V gene, CDR1 is KGHSH and CDR2 is LQKENI. The CDR3 length is 17 residues. CDR3 residues: CASSPGPSGQGAGGYTF. CDR3 nucleotides: TGTGCCAGCTCACCGGGCCCCTCCGGACAGGGGGCGGGTGGCTACACCTTC.

J is TRBJ2-5 and V is TRBV5-4; either TRBD1 or TRBD2 may supply D (5 bases each). Trimming pared 4 bases from V and 3 bases from J, leaving 10 bases between. CDR1 SGHNT and CDR2 YYREEE come from the germline V gene (reference sequence). The CDR3 is made up of 13 amino acids. The CDR3 is CASSPGTEETQYF. In DNA form, the CDR3 reads TGTGCCAGCAGCCCCGGGACGGAAGAGACCCAGTACTTC.

This rearrangement joins TRBV18 to TRBJ2-7; TRBD2 aligns across 9 bases. Trimming removed 3 bases from V and 6 bases from J; junction bases left unmatched: 3. CDR3 size: 13 residues. From germline, CDR1 is KGHSH and CDR2 LQKENI. CDR3 amino acids: CASSPELAGEQYF. The CDR3 nucleotides read TGTGCCAGCTCACCTGAACTAGCGGGCGAGCAGTACTTC. Full variable domain (missing parts from reference TRBV18 and TRBJ2-7): NAGVMQNPRHLVRRRGQEARLRCSPMKGHSHVYWYRQLPEEGLKFMVYLQKENIIDESGMPKERFSAEFPKEGPSILRIQQVVRGDSAAYFCASSPELAGEQYFGPGTRLTVT.

The V call is TRBV6-5, the J call TRBJ1-2; 11 nucleotides line up with TRBD1. Germline loops: CDR1 MNHEY, CDR2 SVGAGI. Trimming removed 6 bases from V and 0 bases from J; junction bases left unmatched: 3. The CDR3 loop spans 15 amino acids. CDR3 region: CASRGQGATNYGYTF. The CDR3 DNA follows: TGTGCCAGCAGAGGACAGGGGGCTACTAACTATGGCTACACCTTC.

As for this clone: Other DNA sequences in this specimen translate into the identical CDR3. This rearrangement joins TRBV18 to TRBJ1-1; D is perhaps TRBD1 (6 bases). Looked up from germline, CDR1 is KGHSH and CDR2 is LQKENI. The CDR3 is made up of 16 amino acids. Trimming took 0 bases from V and 0 from J, leaving 11 bases between them. This CDR3 is CASSPPLQGMNTEAFF. The DNA of the CDR3 is TGTGCCAGCTCACCACCTTTACAGGGTATGAACACTGAAGCTTTCTTT.

This chain connects TRBV4-3 to TRBJ2-7; D possibly uses TRBD1 or TRBD2 (5 bases each). CDR3 length: 13 amino acids. Trimming took 0 bases from V and 12 from J, leaving 15 bases between them. CDR1 is LGHNA and CDR2 is YSLEER in the germline V gene. The CDR3 DNA reads TGCGCCAGCAGCCAAGATCGGATCGAGGGACCGTACTTC. It specifies CASSQDRIEGPYF.

This chain links TRBV6-5 with TRBJ2-5; D call uncertain. This CDR3 has 13 amino acids. The germline V and J ends were trimmed by 2 bases and 3 bases, with 7 bases remaining between them. From germline, CDR1 is MNHEY and CDR2 SVGAGI. As DNA, the CDR3 is TGTGCCAGCAGTTACGAGTCTGAAGAGACCCAGTACTTC. Its protein is CASSYESEETQYF.

This rearrangement joins TRBV15 to TRBJ1-2; no reliable D call. The germline V gene has CDR1 LNHNV and CDR2 YYDKDF (reference sequence). Trimming pared 0 bases from V and 6 bases from J, leaving 8 bases between. This CDR3 region has 13 residues. The CDR3 DNA is TGTGCCACCAGCAGAGATTTGAGGGATGGCTACACCTTC. Residues: CATSRDLRDGYTF. The entire variable domain, with the rest obtained from reference TRBV15 and TRBJ1-2, is as follows: DAMVIQNPRYQVTQFGKPVTLSCSQTLNHNVMYWYQQKSSQAPKLLFHYYDKDFNNEADTPDNFQSRRPNTSFCFLDIRSPGLGDTAMYLCATSRDLRDGYTFGSGTRLTVV.

The chain links TRBV5-4 to TRBJ2-3, with D possibly called TRBD1 or TRBD2 (7 bases each). The V gene's germline CDR1 is SGHNT and CDR2 YYREEE (reference sequence). Deletions cut 1 base from V and 7 bases from J, with 10 bases between. CDR3 length equals 13 residues. The CDR3 DNA is TGTGCCAGCAGCTTGCAGGGGGGGAATACGCAGTATTTT. Translating gives CASSLQGGNTQYF.

The gene calls are TRBV7-3 and TRBJ2-3; TRBD2 matches 9 bases. Trimming at V came to 5 bases and at J to 6 bases, leaving 12 bases not matched to a gene. Germline V gene data show CDR1 as SGHTA and CDR2 as FQGTGA. This CDR3 has 16 amino acids. The CDR3 bases are TGTGCCAGCAGCGAAAAAAAAGCGGGGGGCCGGGATACGCAGTATTTT. This translates into CASSEKKAGGRDTQYF.

The chain couples TRBV7-6 to TRBJ2-2; no clear D gene. Trimming removed 5 bases at V and 2 bases at J, with 6 bases between. This CDR3 comprises 13 residues. The germline CDR1 and CDR2 sequences are SGHVS and FNYEAQ. The CDR3 loop reads CASSNTNTGELFF. For the CDR3, the DNA is TGTGCCAGCAGCAACACTAACACCGGGGAGCTGTTTTTT.

The rearrangement uses TRBV11-3 and TRBJ1-4; D call uncertain. Germline values: CDR1 SGHNT, CDR2 YENEEA. The germline V and J ends were trimmed by 8 bases and 8 bases, with 24 bases remaining between them. CDR3 length: 16 amino acids. In DNA form, the CDR3 reads TGTGCCAGCCAGCTTCCCACCATCCTAGCAGACGAAAAACTGTTTTTT. Translation gives CASQLPTILADEKLFF.